The 28 T cell receptor beta chains below come from one sample, sequenced in a study of blood T cell repertoires in COVID-19. Only in-frame clones appear in the TCRdb table, and some are missing; sequencing was by immunoSEQ multiplex PCR. The data contain about 120,000 clones, about 89% of them seen just once; the ten biggest clones take up about 18%. Sequencing was carried out using peripheral blood. Receptor source: a human donor with acute or convalescent COVID-19. The donor label of this sample is uncertain.

V gene TRBV7-2 combines with J gene TRBJ2-2; the D gene is possibly TRBD2 (5 bases). CDR1 SGHTA and CDR2 FQGNSA come from the germline V gene. The V end lost 5 bases, the J end lost 1 base, and 14 bases lay between the germline ends. This CDR3 spans 16 amino acids. The CDR3 is CASSDRTAGNTGELFF. The CDR3 DNA reads as TGTGCCAGCAGCGATCGGACCGCGGGGAACACCGGGGAGCTGTTTTTT. Looking up the rest from reference TRBV7-2 and TRBJ2-2 gives the full variable domain: GAGVSQSPSNKVTEKGKDVELRCDPISGHTALYWYRQSLGQGLEFLIYFQGNSAPDKSGLPSDRFSAERTGGSVSTLTIQRTQQEDSAVYLCASSDRTAGNTGELFFGEGSRLTVL.

The chain recombines TRBV24-1 with TRBJ2-1; 8 positions match TRBD2. Germline V gene lookup returns CDR1 KGHDR and CDR2 SFDVKD. J lost 13 bases, V lost 3 bases, and 7 bases had no gene match. The CDR3 is 13 residues long. The CDR3 reads CATSDPPGTSQFF. CDR3 DNA: TGTGCCACCAGTGATCCCCCCGGGACTAGTCAGTTCTTC.

The chain is built from TRBV7-3 and TRBJ2-1, with 14 bases fitting TRBD2. The CDR3 extends over 14 amino acids. From germline, CDR1 is SGHTA and CDR2 FQGTGA. The V gene end was trimmed by 5 bases and the J gene end by 12 bases; junction bases not matched to a gene: 6. The chain's CDR3 is CASSPGTSGGGQFF. In DNA form, the CDR3 reads TGTGCCAGCAGCCCCGGGACTAGCGGGGGCGGGCAGTTCTTC.

The rearrangement joins TRBV24-1 to TRBJ2-1; D remains ambiguous. V gave up 6 bases and J gave up 8 bases, with 16 bases separating them. From germline, CDR1 is KGHDR and CDR2 SFDVKD. This CDR3 contains 14 residues. This CDR3 is CATSKRGQFDEQFF. The CDR3 nucleotides read TGTGCCACCAGTAAACGTGGGCAGTTCGATGAGCAGTTCTTC.

The chain carries TRBV28 and TRBJ2-6; 7 nucleotides match TRBD1. The CDR3 contains 18 residues. J lost 0 bases, V lost 5 bases, and 10 bases had no gene match. Germline V gives CDR1 MDHEN, CDR2 SYDVKM. The CDR3, as DNA: TGTGCCAGCAGTCCCTCGACAGGGATGAGCTCTGGGGCCAACGTCCTGACTTTC. This translates into CASSPSTGMSSGANVLTF. Combining the CDR3 with reference TRBV28 and TRBJ2-6 gives the whole variable domain DVKVTQSSRYLVKRTGEKVFLECVQDMDHENMFWYRQDPGLGLRLIYFSYDVKMKEKGDIPEGYSVSREKKERFSLILESASTNQTSMYLCASSPSTGMSSGANVLTFGAGSRLTVL.

V and J are TRBV2 and TRBJ2-1, with 8 nucleotides matching TRBD2. Germline CDR1 is SNHLY and CDR2 is FYNNEI. The CDR3 runs to 13 residues. Germline trimming cut 3 bases from V and 9 bases from J; bases unmatched to any gene: 4. CDR3 protein: CASSEGRGGEQFF. As DNA, the CDR3 is TGTGCCAGCAGTGAGGGACGGGGGGGTGAGCAGTTCTTC.

The chain carries TRBV5-4 and TRBJ1-6, with 7 bases matching TRBD1. The junction had 12 bases not matched to a gene; V was cut back by 4 bases and J by 5 bases. The germline V gene has CDR1 SGHNT and CDR2 YYREEE (reference sequence). The CDR3 contains 17 residues. In DNA, the CDR3 is TGTGCCAGCAGCCAGACCGGGCAGGGGGAACATAATTCACCCCTCCACTTT. Its protein is CASSQTGQGEHNSPLHF. Looking up the rest from reference TRBV5-4 and TRBJ1-6 gives the full variable domain: ETGVTQSPTHLIKTRGQQVTLRCSSQSGHNTVSWYQQALGQGPQFIFQYYREEENGRGNFPPRFSGLQFPNYSSELNVNALELDDSALYLCASSQTGQGEHNSPLHFGNGTRLTVT.

The chain recombines TRBV29-1 with TRBJ1-1; tentatively, D is TRBD1 (5 bases). Germline V gene lookup returns CDR1 SQVTM and CDR2 ANQGSEA. Trimming removed 1 base from V and 8 bases from J, with 17 bases in between. The CDR3 has 14 amino acids. The CDR3 nucleotides read TGCAGCGTTGAAGGTAGGGGCCCCCTCAGGGAAGCTTTCTTT. Its protein is CSVEGRGPLREAFF.

This chain connects TRBV18 to TRBJ2-3; D call uncertain. Trimming took off 6 bases at V and 5 bases at J, with 9 bases between the two ends. CDR3 size: 12 residues. Germline-derived CDR1 and CDR2 are KGHSH and LQKENI. The CDR3 here is CASSERGDTQYF. For the CDR3, the DNA is TGTGCCAGCTCCGAAAGAGGAGATACGCAGTATTTT.

The gene calls are TRBV5-1 and TRBJ1-1; TRBD1 agrees at 12 bases. The V gene's germline CDR1 is SGHRS and CDR2 YFSETQ. J was trimmed by 10 bases and V by 1 base; bases with no gene match: 8. CDR3 length: 15 residues. In nucleotides, the CDR3 is TGCGCCAGCAGCTTGCATATGGGACAGGGGGCGCCAGCTTTCTTT. This codes for CASSLHMGQGAPAFF.

This chain links TRBV24-1 with TRBJ2-4, with unresolved D. Germline assignment: CDR1 KGHDR and CDR2 SFDVKD. The V gene lost 4 bases and the J gene lost 4 bases, with 4 bases spanning the gap. CDR3 length: 12 amino acids. The CDR3 DNA is TGTGCCACCAGTGACCGTAAAAACATTCAGTACTTC. It codes for CATSDRKNIQYF.

The chain links TRBV3-1 (or the pseudogene TRBV3-2) to TRBJ1-1; TRBD1 might be the D (5 bases). The ends were cut back, 5 bases at V and 5 bases at J, with 15 bases in the middle. Germline CDR1 is LGHDT and CDR2 is YNNKEL (reference sequence). The CDR3 length is 14 residues. CDR3 DNA sequence: TGTGCCAGCAGCTCTCGGGGGGGATCAACTGAAGCTTTCTTT. This gives the protein CASSSRGGSTEAFF.

The chain is built from TRBV27 and TRBJ1-2; D ambiguous. CDR3 length: 14 residues. V lost 10 bases and J lost 0, with 15 bases in between. Germline V gives CDR1 MNHEY, CDR2 SMNVEV (reference sequence). The CDR3, as DNA: TGTGCCACCCTATCGGGTTTCCCTAACTATGGCTACACCTTC. It yields the protein CATLSGFPNYGYTF.

The V gene is TRBV7-9, the J gene TRBJ1-1; D is perhaps TRBD1 (5 bases). Between the trimmed V and J ends, which lost 2 bases and 3 bases, there was a span of 10 bases. Germline assignment: CDR1 SEHNR and CDR2 FQNEAQ (reference sequence). The CDR3 has 14 residues. Written as DNA, the CDR3 is TGTGCCAGCAGCTTATTAGGGGCGGACACTGAAGCTTTCTTT. Amino acid sequence: CASSLLGADTEAFF.

This rearrangement joins TRBV18 to TRBJ2-7; 7 bases are shared with TRBD2. The V and J ends lost 6 bases and 7 bases, in that order; junction bases with no gene match: 9. CDR1 and CDR2 from the germline V gene are KGHSH and LQKENI. This CDR3 spans 13 amino acids. CDR3 nucleotides: TGTGCCAGCTCCCCCAGCGGGGCGGGGGAGCAGTACTTC. It specifies CASSPSGAGEQYF.

The rearrangement joins TRBV9 to TRBJ2-1; D remains ambiguous. This CDR3 comprises 19 residues. V was trimmed by 0 bases and J by 0 bases, leaving 19 bases between them. Germline assignment: CDR1 SGDLS and CDR2 YYNGEE. The chain's CDR3 is CASSVVLVACKSSYNEQFF. The CDR3 DNA reads TGTGCCAGCAGCGTAGTGCTAGTGGCCTGCAAAAGCTCCTACAATGAGCAGTTCTTC.

This chain joins TRBV4-3 and TRBJ2-3; TRBD1 aligns across 7 bases. The germline gives CDR1 LGHNA, CDR2 YSLEER. CDR3 length: 15 residues. V trimming: 1 base; J trimming: 2 bases; junction bases outside the gene matches: 3. CDR3 nucleotides: TGCGCCAGCAGCCAAGCAGGGGGATACACAGATACGCAGTATTTT. It codes for CASSQAGGYTDTQYF.

The V call is TRBV6-4, the J call TRBJ1-6; weak D call: TRBD1 (5 bases). Germline V gene data show CDR1 as MRHNA and CDR2 as SNTAGT. CDR3 length: 17 residues. Trimming stripped 2 bases from V and 8 bases from J, with 19 bases between. CDR3: CASSDITLGGWYSPLHF. The CDR3 DNA is TGTGCCAGCAGTGACATAACCCTGGGGGGTTGGTATTCACCCCTCCACTTT.

The chain couples TRBV6-2 or TRBV6-3 to TRBJ1-5; 9 nucleotides agree with TRBD1. Germline V gene lookup returns CDR1 MNHEY and CDR2 SVGEGT. The CDR3 sequence is 15 residues long. J gave up 4 bases and V 0 bases, and 1 base lay outside the gene matches. CDR3 protein: CASSYSGQGNQPQHF. The DNA for the CDR3 is TGTGCCAGCAGTTACTCGGGACAGGGAAATCAGCCCCAGCATTTT.

The chain links TRBV25-1 to TRBJ1-1; D uncertain. CDR3 size: 13 residues. Trimming took off 11 bases at V and 3 bases at J, with 16 bases between the two ends. Germline V gene sequence: CDR1 MGHDK, CDR2 SYGVNS. The CDR3 nucleotides are TGTGCCTCGCGAGTGCGGGGAGACACTGAAGCTTTCTTT. This encodes CASRVRGDTEAFF. Supplemented by reference TRBV25-1 and TRBJ1-1, the full variable domain reads EADIYQTPRYLVIGTGKKITLECSQTMGHDKMYWYQQDPGMELHLIHYSYGVNSTEKGDLSSESTVSRIRTEHFPLTLESARPSHTSQYLCASRVRGDTEAFFGQGTRLTVV.

The chain recombines TRBV10-3 with TRBJ1-1; 11 bases fit TRBD1. The CDR3 runs to 16 residues. CDR1 and CDR2 from the germline V gene are ENHRY and SYGVKD. The V segment lost 3 bases and the J segment 5 bases; nucleotides outside the gene matches: 8. CDR3 residues: CAISDWTGGGSTEAFF. As DNA, the CDR3 is TGTGCCATCAGTGACTGGACAGGGGGCGGTTCAACTGAAGCTTTCTTT.

This chain links TRBV5-1 with TRBJ2-1, with 10 bases that match TRBD2. With V trimmed by 8 bases and J by 4 bases, 9 bases remained unmatched. This CDR3 is 15 amino acids long. CDR1 is SGHRS, CDR2 YFSETQ, per germline. CDR3 coding DNA: TGCGCCAGTCAATCCGGGACTAGCGCTTACAATGAGCAGTTCTTC. The encoded protein is CASQSGTSAYNEQFF. Filled out from reference TRBV5-1 and TRBJ2-1, the complete variable domain reads KAGVTQTPRYLIKTRGQQVTLSCSPISGHRSVSWYQQTPGQGLQFLFEYFSETQRNKGNFPGRFSGRQFSNSRSEMNVSTLELGDSALYLCASQSGTSAYNEQFFGPGTRLTVL.

This rearrangement joins TRBV11-3 to TRBJ1-1; D is uncertain. Germline values: CDR1 SGHNT, CDR2 YENEEA. Deletions cut 3 bases from V and 8 bases from J, with 10 bases between. The CDR3 runs 12 residues. The CDR3 DNA sequence: TGTGCCAGCAGCTTGGGTCGAGGGGAAGCTTTCTTT. This gives the protein CASSLGRGEAFF.

CDR3 nucleotides: TGCGCCAGCAGCTTTCAGGACACCAACTACGAGCAGTACTTC. As protein: CASSFQDTNYEQYF. The chain links TRBV5-1 to TRBJ2-7, with D maybe TRBD1 (5 bases). The CDR3 extends over 14 amino acids. Trimming removed 2 bases from V and 3 bases from J, with 12 bases in between. Germline values: CDR1 SGHRS, CDR2 YFSETQ.

The chain couples TRBV11-2 to TRBJ2-3; TRBD2 might be the D (6 bases). Per the germline V gene, CDR1 is SGHAT and CDR2 is FQNNGV. The CDR3 has 16 amino acids. The V end was cut by 6 bases, the J end by 0 bases, with 16 bases between. The CDR3 here is CASRLGRDWSTDTQYF. In nucleotides, the CDR3 is TGTGCCAGCAGACTAGGACGGGACTGGAGCACAGATACGCAGTATTTT.

In this sample, this clone turned up once. CDR3 sequence: CASSRTGTGANVLTF. As DNA, the CDR3 is TGCGCCAGCAGCCGGACAGGGACTGGGGCCAACGTCCTGACTTTC. The rearrangement links TRBV5-1 to TRBJ2-6, with 8 bases aligning to TRBD1. The CDR3 totals 15 residues. Germline V gene data show CDR1 as SGHRS and CDR2 as YFSETQ. V shed 4 bases, J shed 2 bases, and the junction held 2 bases outside the gene matches. Based on the CDR3 plus reference TRBV5-1 and TRBJ2-6, the full variable domain is KAGVTQTPRYLIKTRGQQVTLSCSPISGHRSVSWYQQTPGQGLQFLFEYFSETQRNKGNFPGRFSGRQFSNSRSEMNVSTLELGDSALYLCASSRTGTGANVLTFGAGSRLTVL.

This clone was seen a single time. The chain carries TRBV2 and TRBJ2-5; tentative D call: TRBD1 (5 bases). Per the germline V gene, CDR1 is SNHLY and CDR2 is FYNNEI. With 2 bases removed from V and 2 bases from J, the gap between germline ends came to 12 bases. The CDR3 runs 15 residues. The CDR3 DNA reads TGTGCCAGCAGTGAAAAGACAGATCCACAAGAGACCCAGTACTTC. It yields the protein CASSEKTDPQETQYF.

The chain employs TRBV2 and TRBJ1-5; D is uncertain. CDR3 length: 15 residues. Germline V lookup: CDR1 SNHLY, CDR2 FYNNEI. Trimming took off 4 bases at V and 0 bases at J, with 10 bases between the two ends. CDR3 loop: CASSVGGNSNQPQHF. DNA for the CDR3: TGTGCCAGCAGTGTGGGCGGGAATAGCAATCAGCCCCAGCATTTT.